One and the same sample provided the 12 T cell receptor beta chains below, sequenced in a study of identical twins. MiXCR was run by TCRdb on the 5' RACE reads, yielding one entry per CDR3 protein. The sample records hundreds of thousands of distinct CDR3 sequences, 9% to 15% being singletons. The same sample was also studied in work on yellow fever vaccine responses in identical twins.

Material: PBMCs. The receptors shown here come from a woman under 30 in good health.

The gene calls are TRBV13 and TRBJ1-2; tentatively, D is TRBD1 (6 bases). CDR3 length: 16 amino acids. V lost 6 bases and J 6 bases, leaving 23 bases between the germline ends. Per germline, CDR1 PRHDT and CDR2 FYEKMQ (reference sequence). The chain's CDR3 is CASSLYPPGASNGYTF. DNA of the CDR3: TGTGCCAGCAGTCTATACCCCCCAGGGGCGTCAAATGGCTACACCTTC.

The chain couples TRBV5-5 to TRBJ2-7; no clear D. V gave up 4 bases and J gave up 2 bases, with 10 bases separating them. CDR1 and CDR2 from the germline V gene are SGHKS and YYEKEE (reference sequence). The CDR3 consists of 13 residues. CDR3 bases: TGTGCCAGCAGCCCCGGGCACACCTACGAGCAGTACTTC. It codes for CASSPGHTYEQYF.

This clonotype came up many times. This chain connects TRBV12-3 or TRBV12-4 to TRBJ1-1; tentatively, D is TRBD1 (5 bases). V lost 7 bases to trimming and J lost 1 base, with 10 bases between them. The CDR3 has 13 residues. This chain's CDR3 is CASTWGPNTEAFF. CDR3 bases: TGTGCCAGCACCTGGGGACCGAACACTGAAGCTTTCTTT.

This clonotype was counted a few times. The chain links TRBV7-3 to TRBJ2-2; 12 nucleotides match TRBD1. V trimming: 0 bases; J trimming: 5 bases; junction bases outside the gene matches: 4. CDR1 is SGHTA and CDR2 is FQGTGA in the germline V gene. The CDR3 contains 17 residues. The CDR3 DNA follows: TGTGCCAGCAGCTTAACCGGGACAGGGGGCAAAACCGGGGAGCTGTTTTTT. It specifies CASSLTGTGGKTGELFF.

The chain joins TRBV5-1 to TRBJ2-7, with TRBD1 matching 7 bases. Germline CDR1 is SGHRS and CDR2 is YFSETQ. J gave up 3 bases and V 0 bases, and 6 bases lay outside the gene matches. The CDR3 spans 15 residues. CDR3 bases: TGCGCCAGCAGCTTGGCCCCGACAGGGATCTACGAGCAGTACGTC. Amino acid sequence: CASSLAPTGIYEQYV.

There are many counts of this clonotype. The CDR3 DNA follows: TGCAGTGCTAGAGATTTGGTTGGGGTTCAGCCCCAGCATTTT. This sequence encodes CSARDLVGVQPQHF. The genes are TRBV20-1 and TRBJ1-5; D call uncertain. The V and J ends lost 0 bases and 6 bases respectively, with 12 bases between them. Germline V lookup: CDR1 DFQATT, CDR2 SNEGSKA (reference sequence). This CDR3 region has 14 residues.

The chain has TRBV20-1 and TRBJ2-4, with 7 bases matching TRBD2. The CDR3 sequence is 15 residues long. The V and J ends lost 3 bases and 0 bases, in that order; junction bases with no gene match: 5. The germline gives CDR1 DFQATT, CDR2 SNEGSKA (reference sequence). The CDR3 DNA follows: TGCAGTGCTAGGGAAGCGGGGCTAGCCAAAAACATTCAGTACTTC. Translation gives CSAREAGLAKNIQYF.

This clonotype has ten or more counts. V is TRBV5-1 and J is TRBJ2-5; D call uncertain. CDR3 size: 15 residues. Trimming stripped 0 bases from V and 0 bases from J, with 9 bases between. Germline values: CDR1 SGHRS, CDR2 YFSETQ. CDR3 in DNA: TGCGCCAGCAGCTTGGAACTCCTGTACCAAGAGACCCAGTACTTC. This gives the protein CASSLELLYQETQYF.

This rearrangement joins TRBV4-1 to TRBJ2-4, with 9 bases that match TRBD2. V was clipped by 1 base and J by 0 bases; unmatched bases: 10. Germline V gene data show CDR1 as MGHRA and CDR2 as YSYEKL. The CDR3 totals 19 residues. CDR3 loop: CASSQVIAGVTLAKNIQYF. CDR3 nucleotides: TGCGCCAGCAGCCAAGTTATAGCGGGGGTGACCCTAGCCAAAAACATTCAGTACTTC.

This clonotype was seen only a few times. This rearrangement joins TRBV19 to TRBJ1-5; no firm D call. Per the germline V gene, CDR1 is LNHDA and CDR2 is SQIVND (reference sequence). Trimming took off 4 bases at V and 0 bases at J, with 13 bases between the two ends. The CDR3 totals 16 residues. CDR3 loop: CASSKVGGISNQPQHF. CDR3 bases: TGTGCCAGTAGTAAGGTAGGAGGGATTAGCAATCAGCCCCAGCATTTT.

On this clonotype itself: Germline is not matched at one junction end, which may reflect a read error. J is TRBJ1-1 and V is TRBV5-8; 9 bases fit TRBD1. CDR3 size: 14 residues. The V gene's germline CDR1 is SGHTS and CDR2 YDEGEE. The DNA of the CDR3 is TGTACCAGCAGCTTGGGACAGGGATATACTGAAGCTTTCTTT. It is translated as CTSSLGQGYTEAFF.

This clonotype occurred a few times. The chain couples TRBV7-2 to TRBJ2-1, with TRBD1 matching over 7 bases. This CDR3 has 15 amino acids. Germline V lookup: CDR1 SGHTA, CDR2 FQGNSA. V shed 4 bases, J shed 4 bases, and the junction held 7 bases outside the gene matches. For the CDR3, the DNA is TGTGCCAGCAGCTCAACCGGGGACAGATACAATGAGCAGTTCTTC. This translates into CASSSTGDRYNEQFF.